This entry describes one T cell receptor (beta chain). Its antigen is as yet unknown. Germline CDR1 DFQATT, CDR2 SNEGSKA (reference sequence). CDR3 size: 14 residues. The data derive from a study of T cells expressing NK-cell markers. Study in general: It was sorted CD3+CD56-NKG2C+, CD3+CD56+NKG2C- and CD3+CD56+NKG2C+ T cells that provided the TCR beta repertoires. General observations from the study: These clonotypes, the leaders elsewhere, also led the CD3+CD56-NKG2C+ fraction in several donors.

From the 5' RACE reads, TCRdb lists one entry per CDR3 protein and no DNA. The sample has about 460,000 distinct CDR3 sequences; the top ten hold almost 1.5%. The source of this sequence is a woman in her forties or fifties in good health. This chain connects TRBV20-1 to TRBJ2-7; the D gene TCRdb calls, TRBD1, cannot be checked with no DNA. What was sequenced was blood T cells: a sorted CD56 or NKG2C T cell subset, CD4+ or CD8+ T cells, or bulk PBMC T cells (not recorded which). This chain's CDR3 is CSAREGYWGNEQYF.